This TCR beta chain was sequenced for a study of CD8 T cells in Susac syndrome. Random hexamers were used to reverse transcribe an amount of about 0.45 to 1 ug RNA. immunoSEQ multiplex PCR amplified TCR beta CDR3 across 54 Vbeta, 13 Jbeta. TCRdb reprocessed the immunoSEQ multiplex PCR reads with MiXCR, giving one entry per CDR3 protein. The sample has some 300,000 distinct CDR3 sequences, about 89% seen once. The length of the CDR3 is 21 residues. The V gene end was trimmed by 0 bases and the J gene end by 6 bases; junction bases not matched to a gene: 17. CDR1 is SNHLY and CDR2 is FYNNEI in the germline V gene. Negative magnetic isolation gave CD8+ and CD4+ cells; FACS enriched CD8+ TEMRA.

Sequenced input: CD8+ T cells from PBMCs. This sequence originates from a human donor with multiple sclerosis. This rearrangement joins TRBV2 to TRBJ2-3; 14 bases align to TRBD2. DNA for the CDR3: TGTGCCAGCAGTGAAGCCTTCCCTGGCGTGGGGACTAGCGGGAGAGGGGATACGCAGTATTTT. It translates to CASSEAFPGVGTSGRGDTQYF.